This entry is about one T cell receptor beta chain. The data were produced by immunoSEQ multiplex PCR, yet TCRdb's version contains in-frame clones alone and is incomplete. The table lists approximately 110,000 clones, approximately 90% of them singletons, with more than 3.5% in the top ten. This entry is derived from a study of control samples from healthy donors and cancer patients. V was clipped by 4 bases and J by 0 bases, with 12 bases between them. This CDR3 spans 15 amino acids. The V gene's germline CDR1 is SGHKS and CDR2 YYEKEE (reference sequence). Sequenced input: blood. The rearrangement joins TRBV5-5 to TRBJ2-3, with D unclear. The source of this sequence is a human donor in good health. The donor label of this sample is uncertain. The CDR3 DNA follows: TGTGCCAGCAGCAAGGACGGAACTAGCACAGATACGCAGTATTTT. Translated, it gives CASSKDGTSTDTQYF. The variable domain in full, completed from reference TRBV5-5 and TRBJ2-3, reads DAGVTQSPTHLIKTRGQQVTLRCSPISGHKSVSWYQQVLGQGPQFIFQYYEKEERGRGNFPDRFSARQFPNYSSELNVNALLLGDSALYLCASSKDGTSTDTQYFGPGTRLTVL.